A selection of T cell receptor beta chains follows, all from one sample in a study of blood T cell repertoires in COVID-19. Profiled with immunoSEQ multiplex PCR; TCRdb holds only in-frame clones, not every one. The profile covers over 60,000 clones, with more than 75% appearing a single time and 45% to 65% taken by the ten largest. Sequencing was done on a sample of peripheral blood. The receptor set was obtained from a woman older than 75 with acute or convalescent COVID-19. CDR3s include the opening cysteine and the closing phenylalanine or tryptophan. A D gene is named only where the DNA matches it firmly. The size field is filled for only some rows; it gives once, few, many or a size class.

J gene: TRBJ2-5
D gene: TRBD1
V gene: TRBV2
clone size: .
CDR3 DNA: TGTGCCAGTACCGGGACAGTCGGCGCGACCCAGTACTTC
CDR3 protein: CASTGTVGATQYF

J gene: TRBJ1-5
D gene: TRBD1
V gene: TRBV4-2
clone size: .
CDR3 DNA: TGTGCCAGCAGCCAAGAGGGACAGGAGCCCCAGCATTTT
CDR3 protein: CASSQEGQEPQHF

J gene: TRBJ1-4
D gene: .
V gene: TRBV4-2
clone size: once
CDR3 DNA: TGTGCCAGCAGCCAAGATGGAGGGGCAAGGTATGAAAAACTGTTTTTT
CDR3 protein: CASSQDGGARYEKLFF

J gene: TRBJ2-7
D gene: TRBD1
V gene: TRBV5-6
clone size: .
CDR3 DNA: TGTGCCAGCAGCTGGCTGGACAGGCACTCCTACGAGCAGTACTTC
CDR3 protein: CASSWLDRHSYEQYF

J gene: TRBJ2-3
D gene: TRBD2
V gene: TRBV10-2
clone size: .
CDR3 DNA: TGCGCCAGCAGTGATGGCGGGAGTGGAACAGATACGCAGTATTTT
CDR3 protein: CASSDGGSGTDTQYF

J gene: TRBJ1-4
D gene: .
V gene: TRBV7-9
clone size: .
CDR3 DNA: TGTGCCAGCAGCCAAGGAGCCTTTAATGAAAAACTGTTTTTT
CDR3 protein: CASSQGAFNEKLFF

J gene: TRBJ2-7
D gene: TRBD2
V gene: TRBV19
clone size: .
CDR3 DNA: TGTGCCAGTAGCCCGACTAGCGGATGGTACGAGCAGTACTTC
CDR3 protein: CASSPTSGWYEQYF

J gene: TRBJ1-4
D gene: .
V gene: TRBV28
clone size: .
CDR3 DNA: TGTGCCAGCAGTTTTCCGGGTGGTGGTGAAAAACTGTTTTTT
CDR3 protein: CASSFPGGGEKLFF

J gene: TRBJ2-1
D gene: TRBD1
V gene: TRBV6-1
clone size: .
CDR3 DNA: TGTGCCAGCAGTGGCGCTCAGGGGGACCATTACAATGAGCAGTTCTTC
CDR3 protein: CASSGAQGDHYNEQFF

J gene: TRBJ2-7
D gene: .
V gene: TRBV6-5
clone size: once
CDR3 DNA: TGTGCCAGCTTCGAGGGGAGGGGGTCCGAGCAGTACTTC
CDR3 protein: CASFEGRGSEQYF

J gene: TRBJ1-2
D gene: .
V gene: TRBV4-3
clone size: .
CDR3 DNA: TGCGCCAGCAGCCTTGGCTGGGACTCCTCCTATGGCTACACCTTC
CDR3 protein: CASSLGWDSSYGYTF

J gene: TRBJ1-5
D gene: .
V gene: TRBV19
clone size: once
CDR3 DNA: TGTGCCAGTAGCCCCCTCCGGGGAGCTAGCAATCAGCCCCAGCATTTT
CDR3 protein: CASSPLRGASNQPQHF

J gene: TRBJ2-1
D gene: TRBD2
V gene: TRBV24-1
clone size: .
CDR3 DNA: TGTGCCACCAGTGATTTCCTAGCGGGGGTCTACAATGAGCAGTTCTTC
CDR3 protein: CATSDFLAGVYNEQFF

J gene: TRBJ1-3
D gene: .
V gene: TRBV6-5
clone size: few
CDR3 DNA: TGTGCCAGGAAAACGTATAGCTCTGGAAACACCATATATTTT
CDR3 protein: CARKTYSSGNTIYF

J gene: TRBJ2-1
D gene: .
V gene: TRBV5-1
clone size: .
CDR3 DNA: TGCGCCAGCAGCTCTTTGGAGGGTGAGCAGTTCTTC
CDR3 protein: CASSSLEGEQFF

J gene: TRBJ2-7
D gene: .
V gene: TRBV6-1
clone size: .
CDR3 DNA: TGTGCCTGTAGGGACAAATACGAGCAGTACTTC
CDR3 protein: CACRDKYEQYF

J gene: TRBJ2-1
D gene: TRBD2
V gene: TRBV6-6
clone size: .
CDR3 DNA: TGTGCCAGCCGACTAGCGGGAGTAAATGAGCAGTTCTTC
CDR3 protein: CASRLAGVNEQFF

J gene: TRBJ1-5
D gene: .
V gene: TRBV18
clone size: many
CDR3 DNA: TGTGCCAGCTCACCAAAACAGGGTCAGCCCCAGCATTTT
CDR3 protein: CASSPKQGQPQHF

J gene: TRBJ1-2
D gene: .
V gene: TRBV28
clone size: .
CDR3 DNA: TGTGCCAGCAGGCCGCACAGGGTAGGTGGCTACACCTTC
CDR3 protein: CASRPHRVGGYTF

J gene: TRBJ1-1
D gene: .
V gene: TRBV7-2
clone size: few
CDR3 DNA: TGTGCCAGCAGCTTAGGGTGGGGCGGAACGAACACTGAAGCTTTCTTT
CDR3 protein: CASSLGWGGTNTEAFF

J gene: TRBJ1-1
D gene: TRBD1
V gene: TRBV28
clone size: .
CDR3 DNA: TGTGCCAGCAGCCCCGAGACAGGGGGGAGATTGAACACTGAAGCTTTCTTT
CDR3 protein: CASSPETGGRLNTEAFF

J gene: TRBJ1-5
D gene: .
V gene: TRBV6-1
clone size: .
CDR3 DNA: TGTGCCAGCAGTGAAGGGGGGGGGCCTCAGCCCCAGCATTTT
CDR3 protein: CASSEGGGPQPQHF

J gene: TRBJ2-7
D gene: .
V gene: TRBV6-1
clone size: few
CDR3 DNA: TGTGCCAGCAGTCCCGGGACATCCTGGAGGTCCGAGCAGTACTTC
CDR3 protein: CASSPGTSWRSEQYF

J gene: TRBJ2-7
D gene: TRBD1
V gene: TRBV28
clone size: .
CDR3 DNA: TGTGCCAGCAGTTTATCGGCCCCCGGGACAGGGGCATGGGGGCAGTACTTC
CDR3 protein: CASSLSAPGTGAWGQYF

J gene: TRBJ1-1
D gene: .
V gene: TRBV19
clone size: .
CDR3 DNA: TGTGCCAGTAGTTCGAGTTGGGGGCCGAACACTGAAGCTTTCTTT
CDR3 protein: CASSSSWGPNTEAFF

J gene: TRBJ2-1
D gene: TRBD2
V gene: TRBV19
clone size: .
CDR3 DNA: TGTGCCAGTAGTATTCTTGGCGGGAGGGCCAACTACAATGAGCAGTTCTTC
CDR3 protein: CASSILGGRANYNEQFF

J gene: TRBJ1-5
D gene: .
V gene: TRBV9
clone size: .
CDR3 DNA: TGTGCCAGCAGCAGAGACAGAAATCAGCCCCAGCATTTT
CDR3 protein: CASSRDRNQPQHF

J gene: TRBJ1-1
D gene: .
V gene: TRBV7-9
clone size: .
CDR3 DNA: TGTGCCAGCAGCTTATCAGGGTGGGGCACTGAAGCTTTCTTT
CDR3 protein: CASSLSGWGTEAFF

J gene: TRBJ1-3
D gene: .
V gene: TRBV7-9
clone size: .
CDR3 DNA: TGTGCCAGCAGCTCCAACAGGGAGGGAAACACCATATATTTT
CDR3 protein: CASSSNREGNTIYF

J gene: TRBJ2-5
D gene: .
V gene: TRBV6-1
clone size: .
CDR3 DNA: TGTGCCAGCAGTGAAATCTGGGGGCGCCGAGAGACCCAGTACTTC
CDR3 protein: CASSEIWGRRETQYF

J gene: TRBJ1-1
D gene: .
V gene: TRBV5-1
clone size: few
CDR3 DNA: TGCGCCAGCAGCTTGGGACGGGTGAACACTGAAGCTTTCTTT
CDR3 protein: CASSLGRVNTEAFF

J gene: TRBJ1-2
D gene: .
V gene: TRBV4-3
clone size: .
CDR3 DNA: TGCGCCAGCAGCCAAATAGGACAGTCATATGGCTACACCTTC
CDR3 protein: CASSQIGQSYGYTF

J gene: TRBJ1-1
D gene: TRBD1
V gene: TRBV7-9
clone size: .
CDR3 DNA: TGTGCCAGCAGCTTAGTAGGGACAGGGAGAATGAACACTGAAGCTTTCTTT
CDR3 protein: CASSLVGTGRMNTEAFF

J gene: TRBJ2-7
D gene: .
V gene: TRBV6-1
clone size: .
CDR3 DNA: TGTGCCAGCAGTGTAGCCTCCCACAACAGGCAGAGCTCCTACGAGCAGTACTTC
CDR3 protein: CASSVASHNRQSSYEQYF

J gene: TRBJ1-2
D gene: .
V gene: TRBV2
clone size: .
CDR3 DNA: TGTGCCAGCAGTGAAAGACATACCGACTACACCTTC
CDR3 protein: CASSERHTDYTF

J gene: TRBJ2-3
D gene: TRBD2
V gene: TRBV7-2
clone size: .
CDR3 DNA: TGTGCCAGCAAAGATAGCGGGAGTCCCTTAGATACGCAGTATTTT
CDR3 protein: CASKDSGSPLDTQYF

J gene: TRBJ2-7
D gene: TRBD2
V gene: TRBV20-1
clone size: .
CDR3 DNA: TGCAGTGCTAGTGTGACTAGCGGGAGCTCCGACGAGCAGTACTTC
CDR3 protein: CSASVTSGSSDEQYF

J gene: TRBJ2-3
D gene: .
V gene: TRBV7-2
clone size: .
CDR3 DNA: TGTGCCAGCAGCCCCCAGCGGGTCACAGATACGCAGTATTTT
CDR3 protein: CASSPQRVTDTQYF

J gene: TRBJ2-7
D gene: .
V gene: TRBV10-3
clone size: .
CDR3 DNA: TGTGCCATCAGTGGAATGGGGGGTGACAGTATGTACGAGCAGTACTTC
CDR3 protein: CAISGMGGDSMYEQYF

J gene: TRBJ2-2
D gene: .
V gene: TRBV2
clone size: .
CDR3 DNA: TGTGCCAGCAGGATGTGGGACACCAACACCGGGGAGCTGTTTTTT
CDR3 protein: CASRMWDTNTGELFF

J gene: TRBJ2-1
D gene: TRBD2
V gene: TRBV7-2
clone size: .
CDR3 DNA: TGTGCCAGCAGCTTAGGGACTAGCGGCTACAATGAGCAGTTCTTC
CDR3 protein: CASSLGTSGYNEQFF

J gene: TRBJ1-2
D gene: TRBD1
V gene: TRBV6-5
clone size: .
CDR3 DNA: TGTGCCAGCAGTTACTGGCCGGACAGGGCCAACTATGGCTACACCTTC
CDR3 protein: CASSYWPDRANYGYTF

J gene: TRBJ2-1
D gene: TRBD1
V gene: TRBV6-1
clone size: .
CDR3 DNA: TGTGCCAGCAGTGAATTGGGGACAGGGGGTAATGAGCAGTTCTTC
CDR3 protein: CASSELGTGGNEQFF

J gene: TRBJ2-3
D gene: .
V gene: TRBV18
clone size: .
CDR3 DNA: TGTGCCAGCTCTCCCAGGCCAGATACGCAGTATTTT
CDR3 protein: CASSPRPDTQYF

J gene: TRBJ2-7
D gene: .
V gene: TRBV2
clone size: .
CDR3 DNA: TGTGCCAGCAGTCGACAGGTCTACGAGCAGTACTTC
CDR3 protein: CASSRQVYEQYF

J gene: TRBJ2-6
D gene: .
V gene: TRBV10-3
clone size: .
CDR3 DNA: TGTGCCATCAGTTCATCGGTTGGGGCCAACGTCCTGACTTTC
CDR3 protein: CAISSSVGANVLTF

J gene: TRBJ1-1
D gene: .
V gene: TRBV11-2
clone size: .
CDR3 DNA: TGTGCCAGCAGCTTTTCGGGAAACGGGGTCTCTGAAGCTTTCTTT
CDR3 protein: CASSFSGNGVSEAFF

J gene: TRBJ2-2
D gene: TRBD2
V gene: TRBV14
clone size: few
CDR3 DNA: TGTGCCAGCAGCCATCATAGGACTAGCGGTAGAACCGGGGAGCTGTTTTTT
CDR3 protein: CASSHHRTSGRTGELFF

J gene: TRBJ2-1
D gene: TRBD2
V gene: TRBV30
clone size: .
CDR3 DNA: TGTGCCTGGACTAAACTTAGCGGGAGGGGTCACAATGAGCAGTTCTTC
CDR3 protein: CAWTKLSGRGHNEQFF

J gene: TRBJ2-1
D gene: .
V gene: TRBV30
clone size: .
CDR3 DNA: TGTGCCTGGAGTAGGTGGGAGGTGGGGTACAATGAGCAGTTCTTC
CDR3 protein: CAWSRWEVGYNEQFF

J gene: TRBJ2-1
D gene: TRBD2
V gene: TRBV29-1
clone size: .
CDR3 DNA: TGCAGCGCCGGGACTAGCGGGGGTAGCTCCTACAATGAGCAGTTCTTC
CDR3 protein: CSAGTSGGSSYNEQFF

J gene: TRBJ2-1
D gene: .
V gene: TRBV5-4
clone size: .
CDR3 DNA: TGTGCCAGCAGCTTGTGGAGGAATGAGCAGTTCTTC
CDR3 protein: CASSLWRNEQFF

J gene: TRBJ2-1
D gene: TRBD2
V gene: TRBV6-2/TRBV6-3
clone size: .
CDR3 DNA: TGTGCCAGCAGCAGGACTAGCGGGAGTGTCAAGCAGTTCTTC
CDR3 protein: CASSRTSGSVKQFF

J gene: TRBJ1-4
D gene: .
V gene: TRBV18
clone size: .
CDR3 DNA: TGTGCCAGCTCACCTCGACATAATGAAAAACTGTTTTTT
CDR3 protein: CASSPRHNEKLFF

J gene: TRBJ2-7
D gene: TRBD1
V gene: TRBV28
clone size: .
CDR3 DNA: TGTGCCAGCAGTTTTTTTCTCGGTACAGGGGTAAGGGACGAGCAGTACTTC
CDR3 protein: CASSFFLGTGVRDEQYF